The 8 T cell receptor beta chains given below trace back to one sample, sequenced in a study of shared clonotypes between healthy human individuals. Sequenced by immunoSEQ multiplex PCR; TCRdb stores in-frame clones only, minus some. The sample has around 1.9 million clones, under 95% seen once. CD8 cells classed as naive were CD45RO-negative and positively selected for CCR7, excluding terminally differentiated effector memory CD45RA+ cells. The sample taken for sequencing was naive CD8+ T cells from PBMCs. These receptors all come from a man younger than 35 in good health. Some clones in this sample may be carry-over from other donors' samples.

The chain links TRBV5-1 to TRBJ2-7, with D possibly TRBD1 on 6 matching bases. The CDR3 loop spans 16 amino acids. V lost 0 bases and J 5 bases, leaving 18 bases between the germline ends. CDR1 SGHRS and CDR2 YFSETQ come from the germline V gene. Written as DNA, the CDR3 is TGCGCCAGCAGCTTGGCCCGACAGGACGGTCCCCACGAGCAGTACTTC. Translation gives CASSLARQDGPHEQYF.

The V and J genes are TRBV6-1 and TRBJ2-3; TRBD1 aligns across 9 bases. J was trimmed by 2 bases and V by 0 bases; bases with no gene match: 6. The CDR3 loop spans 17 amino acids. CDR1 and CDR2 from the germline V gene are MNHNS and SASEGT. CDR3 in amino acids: CASSEAHRGRPTDTQYF. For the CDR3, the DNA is TGTGCCAGCAGTGAAGCCCACAGGGGGCGGCCCACAGATACGCAGTATTTT.

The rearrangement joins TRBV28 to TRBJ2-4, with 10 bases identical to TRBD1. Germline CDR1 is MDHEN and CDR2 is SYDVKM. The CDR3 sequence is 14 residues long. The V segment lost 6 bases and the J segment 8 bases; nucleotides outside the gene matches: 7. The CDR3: CASRPTGGGDIQYF. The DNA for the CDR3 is TGTGCCAGCAGGCCGACAGGGGGCGGCGACATTCAGTACTTC.

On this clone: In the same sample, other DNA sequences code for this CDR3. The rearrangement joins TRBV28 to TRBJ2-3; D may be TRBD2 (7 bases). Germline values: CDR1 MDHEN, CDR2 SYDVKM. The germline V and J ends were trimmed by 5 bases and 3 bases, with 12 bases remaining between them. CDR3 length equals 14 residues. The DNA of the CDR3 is TGTGCCAGCAGTCTACAGGGAGGGACAGATACGCAGTATTTT. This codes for CASSLQGGTDTQYF.

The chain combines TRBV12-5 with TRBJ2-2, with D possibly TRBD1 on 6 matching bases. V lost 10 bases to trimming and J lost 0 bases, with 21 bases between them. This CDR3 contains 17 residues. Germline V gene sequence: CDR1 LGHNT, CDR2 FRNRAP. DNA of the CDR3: TGTGCTAAACCCATTTGGACAGCAGCTCCGAACACCGGGGAGCTGTTTTTT. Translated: CAKPIWTAAPNTGELFF.

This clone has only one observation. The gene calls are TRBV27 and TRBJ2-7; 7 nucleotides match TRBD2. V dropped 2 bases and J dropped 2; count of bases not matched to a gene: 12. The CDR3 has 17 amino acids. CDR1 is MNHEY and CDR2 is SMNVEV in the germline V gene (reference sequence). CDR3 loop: CASSLRLGLAGTYEQYF. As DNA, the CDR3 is TGTGCCAGCAGTTTACGACTGGGGTTAGCGGGTACCTACGAGCAGTACTTC.

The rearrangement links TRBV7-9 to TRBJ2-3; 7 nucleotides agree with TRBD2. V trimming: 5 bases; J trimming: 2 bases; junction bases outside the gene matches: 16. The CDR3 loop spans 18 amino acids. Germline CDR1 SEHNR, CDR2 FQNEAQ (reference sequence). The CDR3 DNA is TGTGCCAGCAGCCGCGTGGCTAGCGGAGGGAGGGTCACAGATACGCAGTATTTT. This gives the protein CASSRVASGGRVTDTQYF.

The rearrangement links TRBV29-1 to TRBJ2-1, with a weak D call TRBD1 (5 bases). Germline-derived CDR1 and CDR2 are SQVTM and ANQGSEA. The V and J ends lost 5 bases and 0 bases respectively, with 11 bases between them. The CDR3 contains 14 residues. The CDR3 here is CSVFDSNSYNEQFF. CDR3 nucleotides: TGCAGCGTTTTTGACAGCAACTCCTACAATGAGCAGTTCTTC.